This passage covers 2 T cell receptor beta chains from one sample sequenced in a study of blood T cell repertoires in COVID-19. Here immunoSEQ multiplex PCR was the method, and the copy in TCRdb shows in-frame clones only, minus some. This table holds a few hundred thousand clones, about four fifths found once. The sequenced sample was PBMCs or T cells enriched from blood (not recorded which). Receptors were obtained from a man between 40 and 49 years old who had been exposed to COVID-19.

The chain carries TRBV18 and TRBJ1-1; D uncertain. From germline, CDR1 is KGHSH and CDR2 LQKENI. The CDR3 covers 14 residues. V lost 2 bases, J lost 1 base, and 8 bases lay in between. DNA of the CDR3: TGTGCCAGCTCACCAGGCTCGCAGAACACTGAAGCTTTCTTT. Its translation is CASSPGSQNTEAFF.

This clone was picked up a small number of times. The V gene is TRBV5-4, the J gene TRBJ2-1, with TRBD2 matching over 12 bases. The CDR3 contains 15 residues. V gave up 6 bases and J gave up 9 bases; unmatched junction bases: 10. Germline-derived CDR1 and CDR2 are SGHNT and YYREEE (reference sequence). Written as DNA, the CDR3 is TGTGCCAGCACTAAGACTAGCGGGAGAGGGCGTGAGCAGTTCTTC. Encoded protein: CASTKTSGRGREQFF.